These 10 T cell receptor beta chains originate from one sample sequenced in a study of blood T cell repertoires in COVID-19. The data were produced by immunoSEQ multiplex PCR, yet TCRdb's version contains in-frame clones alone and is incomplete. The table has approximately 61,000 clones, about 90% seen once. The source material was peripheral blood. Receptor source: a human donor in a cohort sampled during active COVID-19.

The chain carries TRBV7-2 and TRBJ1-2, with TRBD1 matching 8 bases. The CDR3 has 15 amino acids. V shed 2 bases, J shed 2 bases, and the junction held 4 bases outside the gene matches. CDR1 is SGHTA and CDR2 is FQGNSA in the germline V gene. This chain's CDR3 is CASSLQGAQNYGYTF. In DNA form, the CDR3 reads TGTGCCAGCAGCTTACAGGGGGCGCAGAACTATGGCTACACCTTC.

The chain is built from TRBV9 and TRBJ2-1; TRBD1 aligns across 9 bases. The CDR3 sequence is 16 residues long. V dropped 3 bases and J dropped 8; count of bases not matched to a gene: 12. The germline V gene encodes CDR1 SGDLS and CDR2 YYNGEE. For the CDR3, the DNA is TGTGCCAGCAGCGAAACCGGGACAGGGATGTTCGATGAGCAGTTCTTC. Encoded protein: CASSETGTGMFDEQFF. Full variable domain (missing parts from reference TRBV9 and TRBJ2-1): DSGVTQTPKHLITATGQRVTLRCSPRSGDLSVYWYQQSLDQGLQFLIQYYNGEERAKGNILERFSAQQFPDLHSELNLSSLELGDSALYFCASSETGTGMFDEQFFGPGTRLTVL.

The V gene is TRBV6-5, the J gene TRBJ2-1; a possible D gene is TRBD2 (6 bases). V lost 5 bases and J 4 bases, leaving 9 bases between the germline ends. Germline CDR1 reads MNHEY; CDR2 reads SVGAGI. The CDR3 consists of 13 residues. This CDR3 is CASSPGGYNEQFF. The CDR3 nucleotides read TGTGCCAGCAGTCCCGGGGGATACAATGAGCAGTTCTTC.

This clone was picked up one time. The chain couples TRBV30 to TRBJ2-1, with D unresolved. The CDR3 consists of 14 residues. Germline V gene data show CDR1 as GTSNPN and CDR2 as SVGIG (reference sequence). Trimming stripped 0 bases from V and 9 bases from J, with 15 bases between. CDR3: CAWSVPQLAGEQFF. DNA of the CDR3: TGTGCCTGGAGTGTACCCCAACTGGCAGGTGAGCAGTTCTTC.

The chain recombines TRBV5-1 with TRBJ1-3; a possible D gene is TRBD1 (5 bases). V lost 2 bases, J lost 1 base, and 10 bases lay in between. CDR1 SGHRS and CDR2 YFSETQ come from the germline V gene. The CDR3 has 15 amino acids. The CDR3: CASSLNQGSGNTIYF. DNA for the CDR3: TGCGCCAGCAGCTTAAATCAGGGTTCTGGAAACACCATATATTTT.

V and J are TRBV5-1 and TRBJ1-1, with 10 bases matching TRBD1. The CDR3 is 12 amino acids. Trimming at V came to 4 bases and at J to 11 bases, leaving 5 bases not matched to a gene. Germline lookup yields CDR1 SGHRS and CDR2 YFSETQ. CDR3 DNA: TGCGCCAGCAGCCCAGACAGGGGGCGGGCTTTCTTT. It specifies CASSPDRGRAFF.

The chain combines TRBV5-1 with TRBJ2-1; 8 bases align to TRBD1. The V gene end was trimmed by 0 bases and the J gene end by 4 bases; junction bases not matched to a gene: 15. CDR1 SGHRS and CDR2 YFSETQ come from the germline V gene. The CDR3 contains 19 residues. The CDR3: CASSLDSRGPSGPYNEQFF. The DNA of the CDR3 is TGCGCCAGCAGCTTGGATTCCAGGGGGCCCAGCGGGCCTTACAATGAGCAGTTCTTC. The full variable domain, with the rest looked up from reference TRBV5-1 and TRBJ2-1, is KAGVTQTPRYLIKTRGQQVTLSCSPISGHRSVSWYQQTPGQGLQFLFEYFSETQRNKGNFPGRFSGRQFSNSRSEMNVSTLELGDSALYLCASSLDSRGPSGPYNEQFFGPGTRLTVL.

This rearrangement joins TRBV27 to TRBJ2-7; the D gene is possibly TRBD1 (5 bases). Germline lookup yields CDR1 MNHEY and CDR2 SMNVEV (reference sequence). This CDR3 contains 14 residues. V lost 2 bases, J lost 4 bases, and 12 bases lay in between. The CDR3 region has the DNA TGTGCCAGCAGTTTAATAGGGCAGGGATACGAGCAGTACTTC. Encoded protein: CASSLIGQGYEQYF.

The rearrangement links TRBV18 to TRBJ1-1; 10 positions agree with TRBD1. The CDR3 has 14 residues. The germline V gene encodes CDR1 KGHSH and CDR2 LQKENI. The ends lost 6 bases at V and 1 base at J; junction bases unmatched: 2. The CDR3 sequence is CASSRDRGNTEAFF. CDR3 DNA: TGTGCCAGCTCGCGGGACAGGGGGAACACTGAAGCTTTCTTT.

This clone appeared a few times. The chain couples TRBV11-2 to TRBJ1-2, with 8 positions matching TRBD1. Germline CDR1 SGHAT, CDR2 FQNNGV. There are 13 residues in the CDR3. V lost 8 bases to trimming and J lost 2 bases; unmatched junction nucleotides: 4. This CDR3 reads CASVRTGNYGYTF. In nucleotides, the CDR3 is TGTGCCAGCGTCCGGACAGGGAACTATGGCTACACCTTC. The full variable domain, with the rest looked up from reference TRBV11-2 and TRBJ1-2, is EAGVAQSPRYKIIEKRQSVAFWCNPISGHATLYWYQQILGQGPKLLIQFQNNGVVDDSQLPKDRFSAERLKGVDSTLKIQPAKLEDSAVYLCASVRTGNYGYTFGSGTRLTVV.